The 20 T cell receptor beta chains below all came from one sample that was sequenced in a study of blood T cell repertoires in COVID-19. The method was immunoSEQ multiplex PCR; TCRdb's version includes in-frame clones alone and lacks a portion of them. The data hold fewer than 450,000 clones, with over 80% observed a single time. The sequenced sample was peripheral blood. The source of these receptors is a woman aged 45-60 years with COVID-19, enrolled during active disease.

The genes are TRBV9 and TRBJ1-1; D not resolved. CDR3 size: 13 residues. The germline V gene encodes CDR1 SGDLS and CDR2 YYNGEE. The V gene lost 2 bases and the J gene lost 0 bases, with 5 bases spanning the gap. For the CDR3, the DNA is TGTGCCAGCAGCGTGCAGATGAACACTGAAGCTTTCTTT. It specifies CASSVQMNTEAFF.

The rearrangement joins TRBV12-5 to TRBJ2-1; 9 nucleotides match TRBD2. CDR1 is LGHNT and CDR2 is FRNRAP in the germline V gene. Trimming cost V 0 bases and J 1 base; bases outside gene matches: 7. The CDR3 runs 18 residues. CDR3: CASGLVLSGRQSYNEQFF. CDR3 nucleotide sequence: TGTGCTAGTGGTTTGGTATTAAGCGGGAGGCAGTCCTACAATGAGCAGTTCTTC.

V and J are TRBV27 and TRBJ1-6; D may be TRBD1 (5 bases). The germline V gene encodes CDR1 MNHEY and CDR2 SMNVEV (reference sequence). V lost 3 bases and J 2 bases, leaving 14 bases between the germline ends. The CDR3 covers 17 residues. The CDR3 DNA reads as TGTGCCAGCAGTTTTTTCGCAGGGAGGCCCTATAATTCACCCCTCCACTTT. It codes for CASSFFAGRPYNSPLHF.

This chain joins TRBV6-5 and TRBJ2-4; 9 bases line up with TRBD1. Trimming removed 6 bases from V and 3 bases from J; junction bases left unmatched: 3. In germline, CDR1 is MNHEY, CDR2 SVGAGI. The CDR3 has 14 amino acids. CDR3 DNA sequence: TGTGCCAGCAGACAGGGACAGGGCAAAAACATTCAGTACTTC. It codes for CASRQGQGKNIQYF.

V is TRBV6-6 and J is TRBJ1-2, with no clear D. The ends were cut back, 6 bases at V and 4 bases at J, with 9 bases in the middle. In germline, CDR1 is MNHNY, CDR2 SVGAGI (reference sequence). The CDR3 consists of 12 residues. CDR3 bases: TGTGCCAGCAGACCGGGAGGCTATGGCTACACCTTC. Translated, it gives CASRPGGYGYTF.

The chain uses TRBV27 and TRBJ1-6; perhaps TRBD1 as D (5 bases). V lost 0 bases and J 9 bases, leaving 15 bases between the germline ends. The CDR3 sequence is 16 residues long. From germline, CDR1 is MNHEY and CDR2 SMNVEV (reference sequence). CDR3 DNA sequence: TGTGCCAGCAGTTTATCAGGGGTGATCGGGGGTTCACCCCTCCACTTT. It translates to CASSLSGVIGGSPLHF.

The CDR3 loop reads CASSPEGTSYNEQFF. The CDR3 coding sequence is TGTGCCAGCTCGCCGGAAGGGACAAGCTACAATGAGCAGTTCTTC. The rearrangement links TRBV18 to TRBJ2-1, with a weak D call TRBD1 (6 bases). The CDR3 has 15 amino acids. Trimming stripped 6 bases from V and 3 bases from J, with 15 bases between. Germline assignment: CDR1 KGHSH and CDR2 LQKENI.

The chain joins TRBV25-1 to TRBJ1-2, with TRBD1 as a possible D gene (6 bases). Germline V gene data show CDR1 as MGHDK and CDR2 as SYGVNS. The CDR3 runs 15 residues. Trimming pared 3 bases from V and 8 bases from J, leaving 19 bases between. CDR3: CASSDPTGPSEGYTF. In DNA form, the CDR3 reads TGTGCCAGCAGTGATCCGACAGGACCTTCCGAAGGCTACACCTTC.

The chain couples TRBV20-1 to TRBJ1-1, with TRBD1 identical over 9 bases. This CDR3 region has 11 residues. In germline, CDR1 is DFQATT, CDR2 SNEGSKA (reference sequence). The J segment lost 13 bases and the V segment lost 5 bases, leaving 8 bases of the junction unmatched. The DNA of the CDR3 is TGCAGTGCTGTCGGGACAGGGCGAAGTTTCTTT. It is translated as CSAVGTGRSFF.

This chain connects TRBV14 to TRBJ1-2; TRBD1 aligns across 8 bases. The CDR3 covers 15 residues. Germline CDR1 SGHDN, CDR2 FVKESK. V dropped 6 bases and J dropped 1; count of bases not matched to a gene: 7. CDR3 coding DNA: TGTGCCAGCAGTCCCCTACAGGGGGTTAACTATGGCTACACCTTC. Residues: CASSPLQGVNYGYTF. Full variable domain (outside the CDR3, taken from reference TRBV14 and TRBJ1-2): EAGVTQFPSHSVIEKGQTVTLRCDPISGHDNLYWYRRVMGKEIKFLLHFVKESKQDESGMPNNRFLAERTGGTYSTLKVQPAELEDSGVYFCASSPLQGVNYGYTFGSGTRLTVV.

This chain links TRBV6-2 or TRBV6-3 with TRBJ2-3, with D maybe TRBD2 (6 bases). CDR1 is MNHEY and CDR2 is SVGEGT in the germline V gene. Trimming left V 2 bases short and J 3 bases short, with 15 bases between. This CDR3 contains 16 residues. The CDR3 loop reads CASSYPRGGVTDTQYF. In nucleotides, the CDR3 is TGTGCCAGCAGTTACCCCCGGGGCGGGGTAACAGATACGCAGTATTTT.

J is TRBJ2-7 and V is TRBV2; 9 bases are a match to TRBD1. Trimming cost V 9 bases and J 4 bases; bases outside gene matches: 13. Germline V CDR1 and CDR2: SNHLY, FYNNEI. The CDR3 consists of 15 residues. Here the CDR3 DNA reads TGTGCCAGTTCCCAGACAGGGGGAGGTTCGTACGAGCAGTACTTC. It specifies CASSQTGGGSYEQYF. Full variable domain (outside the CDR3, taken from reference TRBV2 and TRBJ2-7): EPEVTQTPSHQVTQMGQEVILRCVPISNHLYFYWYRQILGQKVEFLVSFYNNEISEKSEIFDDQFSVERPDGSNFTLKIRSTKLEDSAMYFCASSQTGGGSYEQYFGPGTRLTVT.

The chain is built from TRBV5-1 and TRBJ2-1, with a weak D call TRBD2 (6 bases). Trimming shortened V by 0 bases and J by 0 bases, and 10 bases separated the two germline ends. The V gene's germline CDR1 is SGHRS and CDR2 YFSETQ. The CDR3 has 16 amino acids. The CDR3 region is CASSLGLASSYNEQFF. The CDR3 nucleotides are TGCGCCAGCAGCTTGGGGCTAGCGAGCTCCTACAATGAGCAGTTCTTC.

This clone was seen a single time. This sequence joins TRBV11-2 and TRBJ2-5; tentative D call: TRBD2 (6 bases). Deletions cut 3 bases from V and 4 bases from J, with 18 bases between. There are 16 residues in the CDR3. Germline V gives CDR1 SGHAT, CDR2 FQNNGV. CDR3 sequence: CASSFPRDSWGETQYF. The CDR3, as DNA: TGTGCCAGCAGCTTCCCCCGGGACTCTTGGGGAGAGACCCAGTACTTC.

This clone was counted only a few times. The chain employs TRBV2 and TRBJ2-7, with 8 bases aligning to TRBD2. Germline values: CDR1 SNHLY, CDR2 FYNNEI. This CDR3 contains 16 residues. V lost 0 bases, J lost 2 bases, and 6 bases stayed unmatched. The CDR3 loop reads CASSEAASGRPYEQYF. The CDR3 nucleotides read TGTGCCAGCAGTGAAGCAGCTAGCGGGCGTCCCTACGAGCAGTACTTC.

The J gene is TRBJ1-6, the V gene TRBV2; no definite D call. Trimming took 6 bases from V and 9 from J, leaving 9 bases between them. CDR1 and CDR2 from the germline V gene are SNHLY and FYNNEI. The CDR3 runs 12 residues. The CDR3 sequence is CASSRLVSPLHF. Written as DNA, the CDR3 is TGTGCCAGCAGCCGGCTAGTTTCACCCCTCCACTTT.

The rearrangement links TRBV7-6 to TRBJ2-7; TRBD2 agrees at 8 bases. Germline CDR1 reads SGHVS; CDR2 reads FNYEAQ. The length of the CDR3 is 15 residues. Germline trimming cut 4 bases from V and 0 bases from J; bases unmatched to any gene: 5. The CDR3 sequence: CASSYGSGDSYEQYF. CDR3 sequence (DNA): TGTGCCAGCAGCTACGGTAGCGGGGACTCCTACGAGCAGTACTTC. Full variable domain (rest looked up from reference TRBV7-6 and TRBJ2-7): GAGVSQSPRYKVTKRGQDVALRCDPISGHVSLYWYRQALGQGPEFLTYFNYEAQQDKSGLPNDRFSAERPEGSISTLTIQRTEQRDSAMYRCASSYGSGDSYEQYFGPGTRLTVT.

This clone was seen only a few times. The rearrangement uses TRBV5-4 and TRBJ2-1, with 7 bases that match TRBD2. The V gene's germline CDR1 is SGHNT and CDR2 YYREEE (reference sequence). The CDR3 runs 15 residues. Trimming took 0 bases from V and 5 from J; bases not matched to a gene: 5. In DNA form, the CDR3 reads TGTGCCAGCAGCTTGGAGGCTAGCGGCCACAATGAGCAGTTCTTC. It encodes CASSLEASGHNEQFF.

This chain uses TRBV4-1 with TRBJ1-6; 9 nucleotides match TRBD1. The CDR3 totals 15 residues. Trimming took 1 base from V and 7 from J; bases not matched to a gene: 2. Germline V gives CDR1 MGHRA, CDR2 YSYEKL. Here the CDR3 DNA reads TGCGCCAGCAGCCAAGTGGGGACAGGGAATTCACCCCTCCACTTT. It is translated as CASSQVGTGNSPLHF.

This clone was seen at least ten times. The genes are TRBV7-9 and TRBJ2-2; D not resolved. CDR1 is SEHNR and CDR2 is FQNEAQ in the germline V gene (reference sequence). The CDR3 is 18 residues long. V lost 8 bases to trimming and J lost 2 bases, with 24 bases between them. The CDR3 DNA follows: TGTGCCAGCGGCGCGCTCGCACTACACATCAGCAACACCGGGGAGCTGTTTTTT. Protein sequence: CASGALALHISNTGELFF.